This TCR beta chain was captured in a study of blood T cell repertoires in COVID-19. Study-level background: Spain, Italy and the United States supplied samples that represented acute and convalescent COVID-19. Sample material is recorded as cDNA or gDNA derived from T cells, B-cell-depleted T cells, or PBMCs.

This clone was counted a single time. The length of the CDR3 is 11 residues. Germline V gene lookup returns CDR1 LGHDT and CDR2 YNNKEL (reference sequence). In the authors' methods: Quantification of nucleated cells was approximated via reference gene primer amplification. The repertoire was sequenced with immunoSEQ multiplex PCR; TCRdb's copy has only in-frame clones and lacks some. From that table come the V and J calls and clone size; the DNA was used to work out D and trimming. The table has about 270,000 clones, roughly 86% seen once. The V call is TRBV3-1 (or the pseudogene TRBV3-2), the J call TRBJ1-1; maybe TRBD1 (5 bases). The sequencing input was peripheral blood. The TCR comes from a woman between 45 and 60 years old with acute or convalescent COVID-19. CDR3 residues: CTTGRNTEAFF. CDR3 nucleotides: TGTACAACAGGACGGAACACTGAAGCTTTCTTT.